This TCR beta chain was sequenced in a study of blood T cell repertoires in COVID-19. Libraries were prepared by immunoSEQ multiplex PCR; TCRdb keeps only in-frame clonotypes and omits some of them. The sample holds some 26,000 clones; roughly 90% are singletons and the top ten take approximately 2.6%. The clonotype was recovered from a human donor in a cohort sampled during active COVID-19. The sample taken for sequencing was peripheral blood.

CDR3 DNA sequence: TGTGCCAGCTCACCGACAGGGAAGGACTATGGCTACACCTTC. It codes for CASSPTGKDYGYTF. The rearrangement links TRBV18 to TRBJ1-2; 7 positions agree with TRBD1. J gave up 3 bases and V 3 bases, and 4 bases lay outside the gene matches. There are 14 residues in the CDR3. In germline, CDR1 is KGHSH, CDR2 LQKENI. Looking up the rest from reference TRBV18 and TRBJ1-2 gives the full variable domain: NAGVMQNPRHLVRRRGQEARLRCSPMKGHSHVYWYRQLPEEGLKFMVYLQKENIIDESGMPKERFSAEFPKEGPSILRIQQVVRGDSAAYFCASSPTGKDYGYTFGSGTRLTVV.